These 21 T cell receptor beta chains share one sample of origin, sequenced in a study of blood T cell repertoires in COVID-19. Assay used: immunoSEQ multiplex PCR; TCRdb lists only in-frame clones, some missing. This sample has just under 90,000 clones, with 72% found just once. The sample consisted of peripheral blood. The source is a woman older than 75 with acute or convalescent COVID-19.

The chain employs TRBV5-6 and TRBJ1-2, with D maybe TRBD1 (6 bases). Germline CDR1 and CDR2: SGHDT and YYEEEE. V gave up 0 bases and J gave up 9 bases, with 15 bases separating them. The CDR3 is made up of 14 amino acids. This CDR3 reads CASSLVWDILSYTF. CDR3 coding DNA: TGTGCCAGCAGCTTGGTGTGGGACATCCTGAGCTACACCTTC.

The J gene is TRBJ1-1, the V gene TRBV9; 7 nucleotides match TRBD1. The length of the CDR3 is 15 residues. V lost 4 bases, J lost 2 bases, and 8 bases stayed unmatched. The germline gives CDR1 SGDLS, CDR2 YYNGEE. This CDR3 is CASSPTGQTNTEAFF. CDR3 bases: TGTGCCAGCAGCCCTACGGGACAGACAAACACTGAAGCTTTCTTT.

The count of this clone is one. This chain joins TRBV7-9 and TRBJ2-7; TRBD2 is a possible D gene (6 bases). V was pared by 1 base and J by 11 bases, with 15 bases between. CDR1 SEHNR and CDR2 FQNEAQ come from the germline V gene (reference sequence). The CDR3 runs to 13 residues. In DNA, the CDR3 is TGTGCCAGCAGCTTAGAAATGGTGGGGGAGGAGTACTTC. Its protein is CASSLEMVGEEYF.

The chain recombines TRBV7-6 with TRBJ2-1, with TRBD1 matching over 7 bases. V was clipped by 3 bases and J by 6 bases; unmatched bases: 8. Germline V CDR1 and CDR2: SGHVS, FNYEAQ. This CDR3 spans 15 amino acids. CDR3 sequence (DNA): TGTGCCAGCAGCTTTTTTAGGGGGCTGAGCAATGAGCAGTTCTTC. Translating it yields CASSFFRGLSNEQFF.

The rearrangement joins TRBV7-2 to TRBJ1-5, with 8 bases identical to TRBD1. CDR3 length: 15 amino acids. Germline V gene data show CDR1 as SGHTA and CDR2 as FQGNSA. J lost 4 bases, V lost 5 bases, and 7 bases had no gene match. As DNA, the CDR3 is TGTGCCAGCAGCCCCAGGACAGGGTATAATCAGCCCCAGCATTTT. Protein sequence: CASSPRTGYNQPQHF. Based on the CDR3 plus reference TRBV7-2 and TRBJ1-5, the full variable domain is GAGVSQSPSNKVTEKGKDVELRCDPISGHTALYWYRQSLGQGLEFLIYFQGNSAPDKSGLPSDRFSAERTGGSVSTLTIQRTQQEDSAVYLCASSPRTGYNQPQHFGDGTRLSIL.

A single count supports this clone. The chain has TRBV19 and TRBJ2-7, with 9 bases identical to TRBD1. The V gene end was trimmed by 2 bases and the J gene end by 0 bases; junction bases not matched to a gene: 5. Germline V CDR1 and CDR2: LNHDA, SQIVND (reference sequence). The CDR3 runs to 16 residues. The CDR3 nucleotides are TGTGCCAGTAGTATACCCGGGACAGGGAGCTCCTACGAGCAGTACTTC. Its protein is CASSIPGTGSSYEQYF.

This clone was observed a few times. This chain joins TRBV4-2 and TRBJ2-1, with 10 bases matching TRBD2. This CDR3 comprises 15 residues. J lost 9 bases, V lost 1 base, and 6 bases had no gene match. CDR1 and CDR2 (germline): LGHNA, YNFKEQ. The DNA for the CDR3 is TGTGCCAGCAGCCAAGGAAGCGGGGGGGCCCCTGAGCAGTTCTTC. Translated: CASSQGSGGAPEQFF.

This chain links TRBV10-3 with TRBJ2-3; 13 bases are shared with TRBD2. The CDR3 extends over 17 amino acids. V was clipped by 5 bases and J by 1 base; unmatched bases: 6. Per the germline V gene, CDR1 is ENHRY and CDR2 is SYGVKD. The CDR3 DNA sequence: TGTGCCATCAGTCGACTAGCGGGGGGCGGGGGCACAGATACGCAGTATTTT. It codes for CAISRLAGGGGTDTQYF.

The CDR3, as DNA: TGTGCCTGGAGCCGGGGGATGAACACTGAAGCTTTCTTT. Protein sequence: CAWSRGMNTEAFF. The rearrangement joins TRBV30 to TRBJ1-1, with D maybe TRBD1 (5 bases). The CDR3 contains 13 residues. V lost 3 bases and J 0 bases, leaving 8 bases between the germline ends. Germline V lookup: CDR1 GTSNPN, CDR2 SVGIG (reference sequence).

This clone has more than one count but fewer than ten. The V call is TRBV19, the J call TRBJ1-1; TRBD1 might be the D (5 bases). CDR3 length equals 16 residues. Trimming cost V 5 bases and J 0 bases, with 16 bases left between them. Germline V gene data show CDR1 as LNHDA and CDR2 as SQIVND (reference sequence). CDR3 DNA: TGTGCCAGTAGTCGTGACAGCTCCCTAATGAACACTGAAGCTTTCTTT. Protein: CASSRDSSLMNTEAFF.

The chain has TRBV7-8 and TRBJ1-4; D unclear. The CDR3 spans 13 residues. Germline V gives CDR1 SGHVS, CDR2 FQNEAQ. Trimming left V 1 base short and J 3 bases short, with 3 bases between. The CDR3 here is CASSLGPNEKLFF. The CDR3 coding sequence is TGTGCCAGCAGCTTAGGGCCTAATGAAAAACTGTTTTTT. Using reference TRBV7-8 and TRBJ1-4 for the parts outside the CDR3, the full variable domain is GAGVSQSPRYKVAKRGQDVALRCDPISGHVSLFWYQQALGQGPEFLTYFQNEAQLDKSGLPSDRFFAERPEGSVSTLKIQRTQQEDSAVYLCASSLGPNEKLFFGSGTQLSVL.

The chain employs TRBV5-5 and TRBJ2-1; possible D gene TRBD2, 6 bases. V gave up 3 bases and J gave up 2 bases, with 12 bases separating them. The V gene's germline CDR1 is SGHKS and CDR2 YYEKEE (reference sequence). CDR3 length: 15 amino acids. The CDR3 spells CASSWRGDTYNEQFF. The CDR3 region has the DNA TGTGCCAGCAGCTGGCGGGGTGATACCTACAATGAGCAGTTCTTC. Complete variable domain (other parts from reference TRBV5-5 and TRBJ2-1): DAGVTQSPTHLIKTRGQQVTLRCSPISGHKSVSWYQQVLGQGPQFIFQYYEKEERGRGNFPDRFSARQFPNYSSELNVNALLLGDSALYLCASSWRGDTYNEQFFGPGTRLTVL.

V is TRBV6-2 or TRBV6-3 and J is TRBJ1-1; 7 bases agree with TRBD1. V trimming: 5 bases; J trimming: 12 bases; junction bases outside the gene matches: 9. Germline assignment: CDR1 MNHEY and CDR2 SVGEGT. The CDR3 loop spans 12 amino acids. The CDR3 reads CASSEDRSRSFF. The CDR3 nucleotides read TGTGCCAGCAGTGAGGACAGGAGCCGGTCTTTCTTT.

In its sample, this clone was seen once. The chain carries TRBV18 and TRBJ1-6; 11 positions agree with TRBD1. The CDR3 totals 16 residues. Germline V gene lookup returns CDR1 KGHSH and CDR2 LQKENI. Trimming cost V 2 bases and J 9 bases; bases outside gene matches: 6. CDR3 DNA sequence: TGTGCCAGCTCACCAATTGGACAGGGGGCTAGTTCACCCCTCCACTTT. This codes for CASSPIGQGASSPLHF.

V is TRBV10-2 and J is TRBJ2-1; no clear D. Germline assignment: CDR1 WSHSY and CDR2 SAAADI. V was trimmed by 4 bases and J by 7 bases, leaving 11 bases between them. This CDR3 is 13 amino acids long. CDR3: CASSGDWSNEQFF. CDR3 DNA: TGCGCCAGCAGTGGTGACTGGTCTAATGAGCAGTTCTTC.

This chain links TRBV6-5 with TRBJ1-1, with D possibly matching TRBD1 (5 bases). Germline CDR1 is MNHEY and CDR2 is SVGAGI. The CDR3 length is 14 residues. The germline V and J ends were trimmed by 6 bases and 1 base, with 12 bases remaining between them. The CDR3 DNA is TGTGCCAGCAGCTTCGTGGGGCAGAACACTGAAGCTTTCTTT. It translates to CASSFVGQNTEAFF.

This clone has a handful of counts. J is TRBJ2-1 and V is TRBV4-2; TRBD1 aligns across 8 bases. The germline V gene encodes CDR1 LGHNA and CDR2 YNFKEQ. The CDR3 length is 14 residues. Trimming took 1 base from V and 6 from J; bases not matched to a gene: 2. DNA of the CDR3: TGTGCCAGCAGCCAAGGGACAGGGTCCAATGAGCAGTTCTTC. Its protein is CASSQGTGSNEQFF.

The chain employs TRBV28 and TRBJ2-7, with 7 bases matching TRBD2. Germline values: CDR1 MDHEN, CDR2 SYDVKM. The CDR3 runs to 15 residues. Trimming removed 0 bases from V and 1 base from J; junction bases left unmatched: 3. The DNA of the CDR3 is TGTGCCAGCAGTTTATGGACCGGGGGGTCCTACGAGCAGTACTTC. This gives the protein CASSLWTGGSYEQYF.

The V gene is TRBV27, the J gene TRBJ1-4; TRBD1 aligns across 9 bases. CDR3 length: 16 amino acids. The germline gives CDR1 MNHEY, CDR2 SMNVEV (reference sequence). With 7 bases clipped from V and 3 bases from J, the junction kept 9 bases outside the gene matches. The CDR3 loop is CASKYRGQWANEKLFF. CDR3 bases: TGTGCCAGCAAATACAGGGGGCAGTGGGCTAATGAAAAACTGTTTTTT. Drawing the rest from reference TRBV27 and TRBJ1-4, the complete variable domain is EAQVTQNPRYLITVTGKKLTVTCSQNMNHEYMSWYRQDPGLGLRQIYYSMNVEVTDKGDVPEGYKVSRKEKRNFPLILESPSPNQTSLYFCASKYRGQWANEKLFFGSGTQLSVL.

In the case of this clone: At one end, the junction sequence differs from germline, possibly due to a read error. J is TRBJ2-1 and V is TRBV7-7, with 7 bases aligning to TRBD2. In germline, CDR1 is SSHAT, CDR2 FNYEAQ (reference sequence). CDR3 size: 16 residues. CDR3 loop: CASSLGDYASYNEQFF. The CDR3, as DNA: TGTGCTAGCAGCTTAGGGGACTACGCCTCCTACAATGAGCAGTTCTTC.

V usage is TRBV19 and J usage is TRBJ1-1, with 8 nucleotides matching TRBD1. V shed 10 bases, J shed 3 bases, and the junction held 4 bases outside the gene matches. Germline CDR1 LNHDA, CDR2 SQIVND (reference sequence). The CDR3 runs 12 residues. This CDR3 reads CATSTGDTEAFF. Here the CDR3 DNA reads TGTGCCACCTCGACAGGGGACACTGAAGCTTTCTTT. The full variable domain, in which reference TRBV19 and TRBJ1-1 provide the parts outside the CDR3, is DGGITQSPKYLFRKEGQNVTLSCEQNLNHDAMYWYRQDPGQGLRLIYYSQIVNDFQKGDIAEGYSVSREKKESFPLTVTSAQKNPTAFYLCATSTGDTEAFFGQGTRLTVV.